This entry is about one T cell receptor (beta chain). The germline gives CDR1 SGHRS, CDR2 YFSETQ. V lost 0 bases to trimming and J lost 0 bases, with 18 bases between them. The CDR3 spans 18 residues. The data are from a study of blood T cell repertoires in COVID-19. Looking at the study overall: Specimens from acute and convalescent COVID-19 originated in the United States, Italy and Spain.

Original handling: From reference gene primer amplification, estimates of nucleated cell counts were derived. Libraries were prepared by immunoSEQ multiplex PCR; TCRdb keeps only in-frame clonotypes and omits some of them. That table is the source of V, J and clone size, and D and trimming were worked out from the DNA. The sample lists approximately 46,000 clones, roughly 85% occurring once. The sequencing input was peripheral blood. The clonotype was recovered from a human donor in a cohort sampled during active COVID-19. This chain connects TRBV5-1 to TRBJ1-1; no clear D. The CDR3 nucleotides are TGCGCCAGCAGCTTGGGGCCAATTCCCGGACTGATGAACACTGAAGCTTTCTTT. Translation gives CASSLGPIPGLMNTEAFF.